Sequencing of this TCR beta chain was carried out in a study of cytomegalovirus exposure and HLA in healthy donors. Regarding the study as a whole: Usually a TCR sequence was rare, but some public TCRs were found in many donors. In an earlier analysis, productive rearrangement rates for most beta V segments clustered near 87% or 30%.

About this clone: No antigen is known for it.

The CDR3 runs to 18 residues. V was pared by 5 bases and J by 6 bases, with 12 bases of the junction left unmatched. Germline CDR1 reads MNHEY; CDR2 reads SMNVEV (reference sequence). The PCR made use of 60 Vbeta and 13 Jbeta primers. As originally analysed: Later analysis identified approximately 88 million unique TCR beta chains, 9 million to 13 million shared. TCRdb's copy holds only in-frame clones and misses some; the assay was immunoSEQ multiplex PCR. The DNA was the basis for D and trimming; V, J and clone size are from that table. Here the sample spans roughly 100,000 clones, 65% to 85% being singletons.

The chain has TRBV27 and TRBJ2-2; 13 nucleotides match TRBD2. This clonotype was sampled from a man aged 18 to 29 in good health and CMV-seronegative. The sequencing sample was made of PBMCs. The CDR3 here is CASSPPASLAGGSGELFF. In nucleotides, the CDR3 is TGTGCCAGCAGTCCACCCGCGTCACTAGCGGGAGGGTCCGGGGAGCTGTTTTTT.